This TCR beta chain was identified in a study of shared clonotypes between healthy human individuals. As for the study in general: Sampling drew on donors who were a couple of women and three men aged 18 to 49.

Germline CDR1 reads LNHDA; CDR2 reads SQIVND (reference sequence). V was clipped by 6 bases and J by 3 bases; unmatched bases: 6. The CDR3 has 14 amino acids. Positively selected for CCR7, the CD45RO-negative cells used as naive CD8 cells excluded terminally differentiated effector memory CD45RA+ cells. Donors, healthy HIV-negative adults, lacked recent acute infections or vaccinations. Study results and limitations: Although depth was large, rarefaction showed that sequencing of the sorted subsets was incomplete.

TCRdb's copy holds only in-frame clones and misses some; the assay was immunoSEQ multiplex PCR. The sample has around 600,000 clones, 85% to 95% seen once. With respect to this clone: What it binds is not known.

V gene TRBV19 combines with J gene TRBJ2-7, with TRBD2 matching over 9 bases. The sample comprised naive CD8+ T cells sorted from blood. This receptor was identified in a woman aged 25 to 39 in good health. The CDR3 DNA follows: TGTGCCAGTAGCCAGTCTAGCGGGAACTACGAGCAGTACTTC. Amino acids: CASSQSSGNYEQYF.